These T cell receptor beta chains were read from a single sample in a study of regulatory dendritic cells for organ transplantation. Their specific antigens are unknown. TCRdb's copy holds only in-frame clones and misses some; the assay was immunoSEQ multiplex PCR. Among about 20,000 clones, 80% to 90% were seen once, and the ten largest hold 0.6% to 0.8%. Sequencing used naive CD4+ T cells from blood cultured with regulatory dendritic cells. All receptors derive from a human donor in good health. Each CDR3 is given with its conserved first and last residue. The D gene is left open where the match is weak. Rows may omit the clone size; those that give it use once, few, many or a size class.

v_gene	len	abundance	j_gene	d_gene	CDR3nt	CDR3aa
TRBV7-2	18	-	TRBJ1-1	TRBD1	TGTGCCAGCAGCTGGGGTTCTACAGGGGACTCGGGGGACACTGAAGCTTTCTTT	CASSWGSTGDSGDTEAFF
TRBV30	14	-	TRBJ2-7	-	TGTGCCTGGAGTGTACCGGGGCGAGCCTACGAGCAGTACTTC	CAWSVPGRAYEQYF
TRBV5-4	15	-	TRBJ2-1	-	TGTGCCAGCAGCTTGCAATCAGGGGCCAACAATGAGCAGTTCTTC	CASSLQSGANNEQFF
TRBV29-1	13	-	TRBJ1-3	-	TGCAGCGTTGTGTGGGGAACTGGAAACACCATATATTTT	CSVVWGTGNTIYF
TRBV6-5	13	-	TRBJ2-5	TRBD2	TGTGCCAGCAGGAGGCTAGCGGGAGAGACCCAGTACTTC	CASRRLAGETQYF
TRBV2	10	-	TRBJ2-7	-	TGTGCCAGCTCCACCTACGAGCAGTACTTC	CASSTYEQYF
TRBV6-6	15	-	TRBJ1-5	TRBD1	TGTGCCAGCAGTTACCGGACAGGGGCTAATCAGCCCCAGCATTTT	CASSYRTGANQPQHF
TRBV27	13	-	TRBJ2-1	-	TGTGCCAGCAGTCCGGCGGGTTACAATGAGCAGTTCTTC	CASSPAGYNEQFF
TRBV5-1	17	few	TRBJ1-2	TRBD1	TGCGCCAGCAGACGGGGGACAGGGGCGTTAGCTAACTATGGCTACACCTTC	CASRRGTGALANYGYTF
TRBV7-9	14	once	TRBJ2-7	-	TGTGCCAGCAGCTTAGCGGCCCCTGATTACGAGCAGTACTTC	CASSLAAPDYEQYF
TRBV6-6	15	once	TRBJ1-2	TRBD1	TGTGCCAGCCTTCGAGGGACAGAGTTTTCCTATGGCTACACCTTC	CASLRGTEFSYGYTF
TRBV28	15	-	TRBJ1-1	-	TGTGCCAGCAGTCCGGGGGGGCATCGGAACACTGAAGCTTTCTTT	CASSPGGHRNTEAFF
TRBV7-4	15	-	TRBJ2-7	TRBD2	TGTGCCAGCAGACTCACTAGCGGGAAGATCGCCGAGCAGTACTTC	CASRLTSGKIAEQYF
TRBV29-1	12	-	TRBJ2-7	TRBD2	TGCAGCGCCTGGGACTACAACTACGAGCAGTACTTC	CSAWDYNYEQYF
TRBV11-1	15	-	TRBJ2-3	-	TGTGCCAGCAGCGGACGGGGGGCCGGCACAGATACGCAGTATTTT	CASSGRGAGTDTQYF
TRBV4-3	14	-	TRBJ1-2	-	TGCGCCAGCAGCCAAGAGGGGGATCTGTATGGCTACACCTTC	CASSQEGDLYGYTF
TRBV4-3	16	-	TRBJ2-1	-	TGCGCCAGCAGCCAAGATCCGCAGGCCTCCTACAATGAGCAGTTCTTC	CASSQDPQASYNEQFF
TRBV6-6	13	-	TRBJ1-1	TRBD1	TGTGCCAGCAGCCGTCAGGGGGACACTGAAGCTTTCTTT	CASSRQGDTEAFF
TRBV2	17	-	TRBJ2-3	TRBD2	TGTGCCAGCAGCTTCGGGAGGACTAGCGAAATCACAGATACGCAGTATTTT	CASSFGRTSEITDTQYF
TRBV6-5	14	-	TRBJ1-2	TRBD1	TGTGCCAGCAGGAGACAGGGGCAAAACTATGGCTACACCTTC	CASRRQGQNYGYTF
TRBV2	18	-	TRBJ2-3	TRBD2	TGTGCCAGCAGTGAACCCAGCGGGGGGCCCAAGTCTCCGTGGGGGCAGTATTTT	CASSEPSGGPKSPWGQYF
TRBV27	12	-	TRBJ1-6	-	TGTGCCAGCAGTGGAAATAATTCACCCCTCCACTTT	CASSGNNSPLHF
TRBV9	15	-	TRBJ2-1	-	TGTGCCAGCAGCGTAGGGGACAACCCCTACAATGAGCAGTTCTTC	CASSVGDNPYNEQFF
TRBV5-5	12	-	TRBJ1-2	-	TGTGCCAGCAGCAAGTACACCAATGGCTACACCTTC	CASSKYTNGYTF
TRBV6-5	12	-	TRBJ2-7	-	TGTGCTTACCGCCAAGCGGTGTACGAGCAGTACTTC	CAYRQAVYEQYF
TRBV4-3	14	-	TRBJ2-3	-	TGCGCCAGCAGCCAATCGGGGGGCATGGATACGCAGTATTTT	CASSQSGGMDTQYF
TRBV10-3	17	-	TRBJ2-7	-	TGTGCCATCAGTGATTACGGACAGATAACGACCTCCTACGAGCAGTACTTC	CAISDYGQITTSYEQYF
TRBV4-2	15	few	TRBJ1-2	TRBD1	TGTGCCAGCAGCCGACCGGGACAGGGGAACTATGGCTACACCTTC	CASSRPGQGNYGYTF
TRBV19	12	-	TRBJ1-1	-	TGTGGCACGAGGACACAGAACACTGAAGCTTTCTTT	CGTRTQNTEAFF
TRBV7-2	15	-	TRBJ2-5	-	TGTGCCAGCAGCTTATGGGGGGACAGCCAAGAGACCCAGTACTTC	CASSLWGDSQETQYF
TRBV7-3	13	-	TRBJ2-7	-	TGTGCCAGCAGCTTACAGGACGGTTACGAGCAGTACTTC	CASSLQDGYEQYF
TRBV6-5	15	-	TRBJ2-5	TRBD1	TGTGCCAGCAGACTCACCCTGGGACAGGGGGAGACCCAGTACTTC	CASRLTLGQGETQYF